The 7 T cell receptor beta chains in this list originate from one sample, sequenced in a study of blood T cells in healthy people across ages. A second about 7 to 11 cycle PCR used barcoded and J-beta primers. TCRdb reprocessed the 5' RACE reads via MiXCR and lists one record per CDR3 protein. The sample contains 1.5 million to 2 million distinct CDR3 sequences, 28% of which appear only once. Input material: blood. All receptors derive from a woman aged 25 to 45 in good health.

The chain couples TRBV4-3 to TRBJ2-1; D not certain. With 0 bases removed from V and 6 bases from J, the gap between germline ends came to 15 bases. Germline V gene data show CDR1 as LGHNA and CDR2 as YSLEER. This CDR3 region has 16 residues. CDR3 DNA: TGCGCCAGCAGCCAAGATTTCGGCCAGAAAGGCAATGAGCAGTTCTTC. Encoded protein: CASSQDFGQKGNEQFF.

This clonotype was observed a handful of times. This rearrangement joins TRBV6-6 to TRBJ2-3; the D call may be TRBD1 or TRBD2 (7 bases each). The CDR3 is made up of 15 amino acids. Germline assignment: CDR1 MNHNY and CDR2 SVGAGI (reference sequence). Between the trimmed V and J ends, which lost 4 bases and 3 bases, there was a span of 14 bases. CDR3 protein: CASSFDREGTDTQYF. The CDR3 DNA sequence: TGTGCCAGCAGTTTCGACAGGGAGGGGACAGATACGCAGTATTTT.

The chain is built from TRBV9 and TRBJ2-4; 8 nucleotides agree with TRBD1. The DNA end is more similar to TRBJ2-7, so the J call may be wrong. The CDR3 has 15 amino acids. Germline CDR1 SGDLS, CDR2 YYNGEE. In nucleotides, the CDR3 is TGTGCCAGCAGCGCCACAGGGGGTGATACCTACGAGCAGTACTTC. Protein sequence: CASSATGGDTYEQYF.

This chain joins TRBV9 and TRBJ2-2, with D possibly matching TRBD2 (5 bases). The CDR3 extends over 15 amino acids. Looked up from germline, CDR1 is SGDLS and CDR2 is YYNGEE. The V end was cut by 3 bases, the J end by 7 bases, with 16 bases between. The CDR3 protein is CASSGEREQFGELFF. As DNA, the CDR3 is TGTGCCAGCAGCGGAGAAAGGGAGCAATTCGGGGAGCTGTTTTTT.

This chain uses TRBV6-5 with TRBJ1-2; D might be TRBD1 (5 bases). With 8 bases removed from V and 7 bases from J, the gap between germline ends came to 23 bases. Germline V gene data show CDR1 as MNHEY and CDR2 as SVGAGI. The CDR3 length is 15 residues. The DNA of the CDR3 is TGTGCCAGCTCCTACCTTGCGGGGCCCGAATCTGGCTACACCTTC. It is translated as CASSYLAGPESGYTF.

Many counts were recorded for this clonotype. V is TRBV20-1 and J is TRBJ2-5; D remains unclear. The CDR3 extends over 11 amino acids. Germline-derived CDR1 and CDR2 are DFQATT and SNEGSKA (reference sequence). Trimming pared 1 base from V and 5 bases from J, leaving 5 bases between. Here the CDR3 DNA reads TGCAGTGCTAGAGGGACGGAGACCCAGTACTTC. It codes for CSARGTETQYF.

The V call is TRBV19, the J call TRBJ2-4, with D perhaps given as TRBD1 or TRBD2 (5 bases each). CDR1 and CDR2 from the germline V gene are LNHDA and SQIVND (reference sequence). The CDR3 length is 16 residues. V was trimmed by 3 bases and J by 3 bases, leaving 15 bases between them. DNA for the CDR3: TGTGCCAGTAGTATGACTAAGGGGTTGGTCAAAAACATTCAGTACTTC. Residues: CASSMTKGLVKNIQYF.